This T cell receptor (beta chain) was recovered during a study of T cell responses to AZD1222 COVID-19 vaccine. This CDR3 is built from 14 residues. The V and J ends lost 3 bases and 9 bases respectively, with 15 bases between them. The germline V gene encodes CDR1 MNHNS and CDR2 SASEGT. Findings of the study overall: The study found Spike-specific TCR breadth and depth rose after two AZD1222 doses.

For this clone: Its antigen is currently unknown.

This table comes from immunoSEQ multiplex PCR, and its TCRdb copy is limited to in-frame clones, with some not included. The sample carries some 120,000 clones, roughly 84% recorded once. The chain carries TRBV6-1 and TRBJ1-5, with D perhaps matching TRBD1 (6 bases). This specimen was peripheral blood, taken on day 0 of AZD1222 vaccination. The sequence was obtained from an adult in good health. The CDR3 bases are TGTGCCAGCAGTGAGGGACAAGTTACCGGGCCCCAGCATTTT. This translates into CASSEGQVTGPQHF.